Below, 4 T cell receptor beta chains from the same sample are listed, as sequenced in a study of blood T cell repertoires in COVID-19. Profiling relied on immunoSEQ multiplex PCR, and the TCRdb table lists in-frame clones only, not all of them. This sample has approximately 67,000 clones, with about 83% found just once. The source material was peripheral blood. The receptors shown here come from a woman over 75 with acute or convalescent COVID-19.

The rearrangement links TRBV29-1 to TRBJ1-3; maybe TRBD1 (5 bases). V was pared by 5 bases and J by 4 bases, with 9 bases between. The CDR3 has 12 amino acids. CDR1 is SQVTM and CDR2 is ANQGSEA in the germline V gene. In DNA, the CDR3 is TGCAGCGTTATCCAGGGCGGAAACACCATATATTTT. It yields the protein CSVIQGGNTIYF.

The V call is TRBV19, the J call TRBJ1-1; a possible D gene is TRBD1 (6 bases). With 5 bases removed from V and 4 bases from J, the gap between germline ends came to 20 bases. This CDR3 region has 16 residues. Germline CDR1 reads LNHDA; CDR2 reads SQIVND (reference sequence). CDR3 loop: CASSVQTGRVATEAFF. As DNA, the CDR3 is TGTGCCAGTAGTGTCCAGACAGGTAGGGTTGCCACTGAAGCTTTCTTT.

The chain has TRBV28 and TRBJ2-1; 9 bases agree with TRBD2. Trimming took 6 bases from V and 5 from J; bases not matched to a gene: 11. Germline V gene data show CDR1 as MDHEN and CDR2 as SYDVKM. CDR3 length: 16 amino acids. In DNA, the CDR3 is TGTGCCAGCAGACAGAGTTACGCTAGCGGGAACAATGAGCAGTTCTTC. Protein: CASRQSYASGNNEQFF.

V is TRBV5-1 and J is TRBJ1-4; D gene uncertain. Germline V gene data show CDR1 as SGHRS and CDR2 as YFSETQ. The CDR3 covers 15 residues. The V end lost 0 bases, the J end lost 4 bases, and 10 bases lay between the germline ends. CDR3 nucleotide sequence: TGCGCCAGCAGCTTGGCCGGGGAGTATAATGAAAAACTGTTTTTT. Amino acid sequence: CASSLAGEYNEKLFF.